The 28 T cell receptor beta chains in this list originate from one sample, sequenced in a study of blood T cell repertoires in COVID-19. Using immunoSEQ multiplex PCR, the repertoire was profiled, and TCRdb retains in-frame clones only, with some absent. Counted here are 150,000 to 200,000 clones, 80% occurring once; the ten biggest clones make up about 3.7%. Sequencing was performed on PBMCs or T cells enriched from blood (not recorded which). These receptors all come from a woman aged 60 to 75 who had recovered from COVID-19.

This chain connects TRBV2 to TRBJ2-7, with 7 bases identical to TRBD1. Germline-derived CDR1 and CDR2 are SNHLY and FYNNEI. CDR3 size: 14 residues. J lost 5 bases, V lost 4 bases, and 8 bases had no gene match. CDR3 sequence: CASSVWQGEDEQYF. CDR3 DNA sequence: TGTGCCAGCAGTGTCTGGCAGGGGGAAGACGAGCAGTACTTC.

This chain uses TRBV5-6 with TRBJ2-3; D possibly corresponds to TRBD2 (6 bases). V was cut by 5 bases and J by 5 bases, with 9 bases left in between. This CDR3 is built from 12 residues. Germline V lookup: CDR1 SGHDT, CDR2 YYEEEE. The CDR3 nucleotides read TGTGCCAGCAGGGTCGGGAGAGATACGCAGTATTTT. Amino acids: CASRVGRDTQYF.

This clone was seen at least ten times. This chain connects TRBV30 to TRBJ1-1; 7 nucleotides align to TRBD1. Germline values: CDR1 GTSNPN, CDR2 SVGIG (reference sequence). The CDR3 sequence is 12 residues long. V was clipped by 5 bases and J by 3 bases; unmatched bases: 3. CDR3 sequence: CAWDREDTEAFF. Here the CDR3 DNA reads TGTGCCTGGGACAGGGAGGACACTGAAGCTTTCTTT.

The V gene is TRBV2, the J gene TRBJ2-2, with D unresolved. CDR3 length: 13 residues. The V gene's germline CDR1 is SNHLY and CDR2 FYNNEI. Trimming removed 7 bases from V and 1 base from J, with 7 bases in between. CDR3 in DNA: TGTGCCAGCAAGAGTGAGAACACCGGGGAGCTGTTTTTT. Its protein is CASKSENTGELFF.

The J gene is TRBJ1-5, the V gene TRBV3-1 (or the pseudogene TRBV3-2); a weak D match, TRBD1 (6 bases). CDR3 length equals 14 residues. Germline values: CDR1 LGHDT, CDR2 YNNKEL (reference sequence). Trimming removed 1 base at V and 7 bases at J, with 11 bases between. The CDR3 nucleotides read TGTGCCAGCAGCCAAGCACAGGGCGGCCAGCCCCAGCATTTT. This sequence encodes CASSQAQGGQPQHF.

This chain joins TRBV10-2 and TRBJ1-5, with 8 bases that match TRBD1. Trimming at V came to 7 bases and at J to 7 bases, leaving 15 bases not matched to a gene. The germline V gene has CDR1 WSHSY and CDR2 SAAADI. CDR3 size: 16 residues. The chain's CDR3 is CASMVRGTGSGQPQHF. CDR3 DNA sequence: TGCGCCAGCATGGTACGAGGGACAGGCTCCGGGCAGCCCCAGCATTTT.

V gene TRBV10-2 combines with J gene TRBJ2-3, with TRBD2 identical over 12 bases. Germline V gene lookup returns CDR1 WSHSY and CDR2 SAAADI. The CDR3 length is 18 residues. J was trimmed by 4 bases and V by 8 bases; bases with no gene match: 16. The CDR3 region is CASSFGASGGAGADTQYF. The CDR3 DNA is TGCGCCAGCTCCTTCGGGGCTAGCGGGGGGGCCGGGGCAGATACGCAGTATTTT.

The CDR3 nucleotides read TGCAGCGTTGACAGGGTCCAAGAGACCCAGTACTTC. Protein product: CSVDRVQETQYF. This chain joins TRBV29-1 and TRBJ2-5; TRBD1 might be the D (5 bases). The CDR3 has 12 amino acids. V lost 3 bases, J lost 1 base, and 6 bases lay in between. From germline, CDR1 is SQVTM and CDR2 ANQGSEA.

The CDR3 protein is CASSADRGDYGYTF. As DNA, the CDR3 is TGTGCCAGCAGCGCGGACAGGGGGGACTATGGCTACACCTTC. The rearrangement uses TRBV13 and TRBJ1-2; 10 bases fit TRBD1. Unmatched junction bases numbered 3, after V lost 5 bases and J lost 3 bases. The germline CDR1 and CDR2 sequences are PRHDT and FYEKMQ (reference sequence). CDR3 length: 14 amino acids. Drawing the rest from reference TRBV13 and TRBJ1-2, the complete variable domain is AAGVIQSPRHLIKEKRETATLKCYPIPRHDTVYWYQQGPGQDPQFLISFYEKMQSDKGSIPDRFSAQQFSDYHSELNMSSLELGDSALYFCASSADRGDYGYTFGSGTRLTVV.

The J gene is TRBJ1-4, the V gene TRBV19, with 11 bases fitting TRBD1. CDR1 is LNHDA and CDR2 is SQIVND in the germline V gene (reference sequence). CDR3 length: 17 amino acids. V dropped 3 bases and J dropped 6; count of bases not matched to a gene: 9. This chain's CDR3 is CASSIPDRGPRDEKLFF. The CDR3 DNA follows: TGTGCCAGTAGTATCCCGGACAGGGGGCCCCGGGATGAAAAACTGTTTTTT.

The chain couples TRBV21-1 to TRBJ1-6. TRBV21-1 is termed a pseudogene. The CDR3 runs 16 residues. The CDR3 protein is CASTNNMSSYNSPLHF. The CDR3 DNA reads TGTGCCAGCACCAACAATATGAGCTCCTATAATTCACCCCTCCACTTT.

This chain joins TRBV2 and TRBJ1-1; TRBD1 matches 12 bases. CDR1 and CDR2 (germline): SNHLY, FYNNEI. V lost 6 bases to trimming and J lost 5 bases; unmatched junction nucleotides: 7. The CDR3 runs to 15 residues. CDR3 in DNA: TGTGCCAGCAGGGGACAGGGGGCTTTCTTGACTGAAGCTTTCTTT. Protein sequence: CASRGQGAFLTEAFF.

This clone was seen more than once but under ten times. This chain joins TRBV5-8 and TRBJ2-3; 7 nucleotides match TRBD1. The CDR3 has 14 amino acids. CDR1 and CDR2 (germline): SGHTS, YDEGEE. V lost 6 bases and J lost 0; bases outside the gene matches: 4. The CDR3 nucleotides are TGTGCCAGCACCCAGGGACAGAGCACAGATACGCAGTATTTT. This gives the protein CASTQGQSTDTQYF.

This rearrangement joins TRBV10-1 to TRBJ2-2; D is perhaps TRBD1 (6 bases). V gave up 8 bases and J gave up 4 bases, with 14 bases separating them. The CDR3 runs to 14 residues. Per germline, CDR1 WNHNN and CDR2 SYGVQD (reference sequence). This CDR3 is CASQQGRATGELFF. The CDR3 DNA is TGCGCCAGCCAACAGGGTCGGGCCACCGGGGAGCTGTTTTTT.

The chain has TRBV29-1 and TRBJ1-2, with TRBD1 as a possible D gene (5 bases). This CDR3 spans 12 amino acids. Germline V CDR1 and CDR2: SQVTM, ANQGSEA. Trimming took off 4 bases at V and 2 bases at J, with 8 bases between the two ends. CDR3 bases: TGCAGCGTTGTGGCAGGGAACTATGGCTACACCTTC. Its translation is CSVVAGNYGYTF.

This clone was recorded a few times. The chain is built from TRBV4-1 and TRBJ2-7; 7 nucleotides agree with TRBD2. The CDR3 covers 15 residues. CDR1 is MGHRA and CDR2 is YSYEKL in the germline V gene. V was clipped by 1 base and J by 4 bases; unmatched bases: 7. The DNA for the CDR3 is TGCGCCAGCAGCCAAGGGCGCGGGGGAGAGTACGAGCAGTACTTC. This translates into CASSQGRGGEYEQYF.

The DNA for the CDR3 is TGTGCCAGCAGCAAACAGGGGGCCGAGACCGGGGAGCTGTTTTTT. It codes for CASSKQGAETGELFF. The chain uses TRBV6-2 or TRBV6-3 and TRBJ2-2; the match to TRBD1 covers 9 bases. Per the germline V gene, CDR1 is MNHEY and CDR2 is SVGEGT. The V segment lost 6 bases and the J segment 5 bases; nucleotides outside the gene matches: 7. The CDR3 spans 15 residues.

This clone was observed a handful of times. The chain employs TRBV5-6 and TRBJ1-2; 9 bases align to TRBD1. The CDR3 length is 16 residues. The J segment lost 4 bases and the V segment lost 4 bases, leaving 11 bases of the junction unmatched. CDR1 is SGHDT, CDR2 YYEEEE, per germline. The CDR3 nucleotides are TGTGCCAGCAGCCCTACTCCGGGACAGGGTCCCTATGGCTACACCTTC. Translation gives CASSPTPGQGPYGYTF.

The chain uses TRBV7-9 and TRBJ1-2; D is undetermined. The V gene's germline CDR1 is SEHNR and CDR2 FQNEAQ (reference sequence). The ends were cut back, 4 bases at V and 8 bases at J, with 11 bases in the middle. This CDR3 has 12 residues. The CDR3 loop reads CASSSSSEGYTF. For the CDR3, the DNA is TGTGCCAGCAGCTCCTCCTCTGAGGGCTACACCTTC.

The CDR3 DNA reads as TGCGCCAGCAGCCAAGATCCGGGACAGGGCTATGGCTACACCTTC. It codes for CASSQDPGQGYGYTF. The V and J genes are TRBV4-1 and TRBJ1-2, with TRBD1 matching 9 bases. The CDR3 is 15 amino acids. The junction had 3 bases not matched to a gene; V was cut back by 0 bases and J by 4 bases. Germline loops: CDR1 MGHRA, CDR2 YSYEKL.

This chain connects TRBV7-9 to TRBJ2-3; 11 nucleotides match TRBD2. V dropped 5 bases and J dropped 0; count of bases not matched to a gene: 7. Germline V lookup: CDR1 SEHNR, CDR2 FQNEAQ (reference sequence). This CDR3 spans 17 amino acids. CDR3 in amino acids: CASSGGTSGLSTDTQYF. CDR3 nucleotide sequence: TGTGCCAGCAGCGGCGGGACTAGCGGTCTAAGCACAGATACGCAGTATTTT.

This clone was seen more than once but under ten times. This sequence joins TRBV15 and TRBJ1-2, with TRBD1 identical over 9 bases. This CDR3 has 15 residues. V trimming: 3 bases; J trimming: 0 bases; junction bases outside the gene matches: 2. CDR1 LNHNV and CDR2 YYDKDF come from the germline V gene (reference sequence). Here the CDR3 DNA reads TGTGCCACCAGCAGGGGGGACAGGGCTAACTATGGCTACACCTTC. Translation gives CATSRGDRANYGYTF.

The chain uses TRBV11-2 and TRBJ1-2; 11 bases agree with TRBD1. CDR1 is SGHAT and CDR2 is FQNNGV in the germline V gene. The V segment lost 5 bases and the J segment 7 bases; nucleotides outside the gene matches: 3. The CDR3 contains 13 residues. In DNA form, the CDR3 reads TGTGCCAGCAGCCCCGGGACAGGGGGTGGCTACACCTTC. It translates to CASSPGTGGGYTF.

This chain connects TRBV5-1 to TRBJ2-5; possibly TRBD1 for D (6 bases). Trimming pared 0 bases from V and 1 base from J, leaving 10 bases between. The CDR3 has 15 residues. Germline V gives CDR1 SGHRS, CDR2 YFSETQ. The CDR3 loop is CASSLVQGRQETQYF. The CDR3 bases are TGCGCCAGCAGCTTGGTCCAGGGGCGCCAAGAGACCCAGTACTTC.

Written as DNA, the CDR3 is TGTGCCAGCAGCTTGGGGGCTAAGTTCTACGAGCAGTACTTC. Residues: CASSLGAKFYEQYF. The V gene is TRBV5-6, the J gene TRBJ2-7; no clear D gene. The CDR3 has 14 residues. Germline V lookup: CDR1 SGHDT, CDR2 YYEEEE. Trimming removed 0 bases at V and 3 bases at J, with 10 bases between.

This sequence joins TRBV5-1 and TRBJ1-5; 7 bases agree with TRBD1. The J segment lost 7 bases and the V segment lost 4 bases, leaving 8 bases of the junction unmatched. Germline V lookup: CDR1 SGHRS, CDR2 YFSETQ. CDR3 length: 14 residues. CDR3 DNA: TGCGCCAGCAGCATTGGACAGGAGGGGCAGCCCCAGCATTTT. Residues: CASSIGQEGQPQHF.

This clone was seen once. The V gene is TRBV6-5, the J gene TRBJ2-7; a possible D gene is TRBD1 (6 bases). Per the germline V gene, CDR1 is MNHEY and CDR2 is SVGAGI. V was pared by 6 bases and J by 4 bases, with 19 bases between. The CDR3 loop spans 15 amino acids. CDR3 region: CASSKRQEIEYEQYF. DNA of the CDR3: TGTGCCAGCAGCAAGAGACAGGAGATAGAGTACGAGCAGTACTTC.

The CDR3 here is CASSLEGGEKLFF. CDR3 bases: TGCGCCAGCAGCTTGGAAGGGGGCGAAAAACTGTTTTTT. The chain uses TRBV5-1 and TRBJ1-4; TRBD1 matches at 7 bases. Germline values: CDR1 SGHRS, CDR2 YFSETQ. V shed 0 bases and J 8 bases; nucleotides not matched to a gene: 1. CDR3 size: 13 residues. Full variable domain (missing parts from reference TRBV5-1 and TRBJ1-4): KAGVTQTPRYLIKTRGQQVTLSCSPISGHRSVSWYQQTPGQGLQFLFEYFSETQRNKGNFPGRFSGRQFSNSRSEMNVSTLELGDSALYLCASSLEGGEKLFFGSGTQLSVL.